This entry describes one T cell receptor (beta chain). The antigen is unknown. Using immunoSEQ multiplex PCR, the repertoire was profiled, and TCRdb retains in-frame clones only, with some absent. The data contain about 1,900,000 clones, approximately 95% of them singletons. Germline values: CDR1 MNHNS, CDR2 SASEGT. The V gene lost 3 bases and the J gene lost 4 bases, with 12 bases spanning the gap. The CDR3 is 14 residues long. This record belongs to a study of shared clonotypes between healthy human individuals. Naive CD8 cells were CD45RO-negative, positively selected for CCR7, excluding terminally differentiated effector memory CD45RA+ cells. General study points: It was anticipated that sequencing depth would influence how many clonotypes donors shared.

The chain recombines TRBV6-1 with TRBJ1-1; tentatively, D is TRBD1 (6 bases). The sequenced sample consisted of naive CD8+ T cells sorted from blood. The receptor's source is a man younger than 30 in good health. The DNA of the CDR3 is TGTGCCAGCAGTGACAGGGGTAGGTCCACTGAAGCTTTCTTT. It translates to CASSDRGRSTEAFF.